Sequencing of this TCR beta chain was carried out in a study of T cells in Graves' hyperthyroidism and ophthalmopathy. Study conclusions and caveats: Model output signaled ophthalmopathy a median roughly 6.5 months ahead of onset.

For this clonotype: The antigen is unknown.

The investigators amplified TCR beta CDR3 regions from RNA transcripts. TCR CDR3 regions were first amplified by RT-PCR with HTBI primers. TCRdb reprocessed the multiplex PCR reads with MiXCR, giving one entry per CDR3 protein. The repertoire holds 300,000 to 450,000 distinct CDR3 sequences, with over 11% as singletons. Any patient presenting with uncontrolled infection, other autoimmune disease, pregnancy or lactation was left out. Input material: blood. The sequence was obtained from a woman aged 60-75 years with Graves' hyperthyroidism.

CDR3 coding DNA: TGCAGTGCTAGCACCGGGACAGGGTACGAAAAACTGTTTTTT. Translation: CSASTGTGYEKLFF. J is TRBJ1-4 and V is TRBV20-1; 9 positions match TRBD1. The CDR3 spans 14 residues. The germline V gene encodes CDR1 DFQATT and CDR2 SNEGSKA (reference sequence). V lost 3 bases, J lost 8 bases, and 7 bases stayed unmatched.